This T cell receptor (beta chain) was sequenced in a study of immune evolution from preneoplasia to lung adenocarcinoma. Study background: HLA loss of heterozygosity: under 7.5% AIS, about 14% MIA, roughly 30% ADC, none AAH.

Study findings and constraints: Normal lung had the highest top T cell clone frequencies.

Sequencing was performed with immunoSEQ multiplex PCR; in TCRdb, only in-frame clones are kept and a portion is missing. Here the sample spans more than 10,000 clones, 70% to 90% being singletons. A word on this clone: Antigen unknown.

Germline-derived CDR1 and CDR2 are SGHTA and FQGNSA. The V end lost 5 bases, the J end lost 0 bases, and 7 bases lay between the germline ends. This CDR3 spans 13 amino acids. Two lung cancer pathologists independently confirmed each histologic diagnosis. This sequence was found in a person aged 50-70 years with lung adenocarcinoma. The sequencing input was FFPE tissue from an adenomatous hyperplasia lung lesion. Subset meaning: atypical adenomatous hyperplasia (AAH), lung preneoplasia. The chain carries TRBV7-2 and TRBJ1-1; D gene ambiguous. The CDR3 is CASSVNMNTEAFF. In DNA form, the CDR3 reads TGTGCCAGCAGCGTTAACATGAACACTGAAGCTTTCTTT.